A single T cell receptor (beta chain) is shown here with its context. As yet, its antigen is unknown. These data come from a study of shared clonotypes between healthy human individuals. On the study more broadly: The cohort comprised a couple of women and a few men. Their ages spanned 18 to 49 years. The plates for each donor numbered three CD4 naive, three CD4 memory, two CD8 naive and one CD8 memory.

Assay used: immunoSEQ multiplex PCR; TCRdb lists only in-frame clones, some missing. Of about 2.2 million clones in the sample, roughly 91% were seen once. Only CD45RO-negative cells positively selected for CCR7 counted as naive CD8 cells, so terminally differentiated effector memory CD45RA+ cells were excluded. Broader study findings: What naive subsets generally showed was a larger estimated richness than memory subsets showed. In having few donors, the study represented limited genetic and exposure-history diversity.

Sequencing input: naive CD8+ T cells from PBMCs. This sequence was found in a man aged 18 to 29 in good health. Some clones in this sample may be carry-over from other donors' samples.

The chain's CDR3 is CASSLAGYAGGNTQYF. Written as DNA, the CDR3 is TGTGCCAGCAGTTTGGCAGGGTACGCCGGAGGAAATACGCAGTATTTT. The chain uses TRBV28 and TRBJ2-3; D assignment may be TRBD1 or TRBD2 (5 bases each). This CDR3 is built from 16 residues. In germline, CDR1 is MDHEN, CDR2 SYDVKM. V shed 3 bases and J shed 7 bases, with 20 bases lying between them.